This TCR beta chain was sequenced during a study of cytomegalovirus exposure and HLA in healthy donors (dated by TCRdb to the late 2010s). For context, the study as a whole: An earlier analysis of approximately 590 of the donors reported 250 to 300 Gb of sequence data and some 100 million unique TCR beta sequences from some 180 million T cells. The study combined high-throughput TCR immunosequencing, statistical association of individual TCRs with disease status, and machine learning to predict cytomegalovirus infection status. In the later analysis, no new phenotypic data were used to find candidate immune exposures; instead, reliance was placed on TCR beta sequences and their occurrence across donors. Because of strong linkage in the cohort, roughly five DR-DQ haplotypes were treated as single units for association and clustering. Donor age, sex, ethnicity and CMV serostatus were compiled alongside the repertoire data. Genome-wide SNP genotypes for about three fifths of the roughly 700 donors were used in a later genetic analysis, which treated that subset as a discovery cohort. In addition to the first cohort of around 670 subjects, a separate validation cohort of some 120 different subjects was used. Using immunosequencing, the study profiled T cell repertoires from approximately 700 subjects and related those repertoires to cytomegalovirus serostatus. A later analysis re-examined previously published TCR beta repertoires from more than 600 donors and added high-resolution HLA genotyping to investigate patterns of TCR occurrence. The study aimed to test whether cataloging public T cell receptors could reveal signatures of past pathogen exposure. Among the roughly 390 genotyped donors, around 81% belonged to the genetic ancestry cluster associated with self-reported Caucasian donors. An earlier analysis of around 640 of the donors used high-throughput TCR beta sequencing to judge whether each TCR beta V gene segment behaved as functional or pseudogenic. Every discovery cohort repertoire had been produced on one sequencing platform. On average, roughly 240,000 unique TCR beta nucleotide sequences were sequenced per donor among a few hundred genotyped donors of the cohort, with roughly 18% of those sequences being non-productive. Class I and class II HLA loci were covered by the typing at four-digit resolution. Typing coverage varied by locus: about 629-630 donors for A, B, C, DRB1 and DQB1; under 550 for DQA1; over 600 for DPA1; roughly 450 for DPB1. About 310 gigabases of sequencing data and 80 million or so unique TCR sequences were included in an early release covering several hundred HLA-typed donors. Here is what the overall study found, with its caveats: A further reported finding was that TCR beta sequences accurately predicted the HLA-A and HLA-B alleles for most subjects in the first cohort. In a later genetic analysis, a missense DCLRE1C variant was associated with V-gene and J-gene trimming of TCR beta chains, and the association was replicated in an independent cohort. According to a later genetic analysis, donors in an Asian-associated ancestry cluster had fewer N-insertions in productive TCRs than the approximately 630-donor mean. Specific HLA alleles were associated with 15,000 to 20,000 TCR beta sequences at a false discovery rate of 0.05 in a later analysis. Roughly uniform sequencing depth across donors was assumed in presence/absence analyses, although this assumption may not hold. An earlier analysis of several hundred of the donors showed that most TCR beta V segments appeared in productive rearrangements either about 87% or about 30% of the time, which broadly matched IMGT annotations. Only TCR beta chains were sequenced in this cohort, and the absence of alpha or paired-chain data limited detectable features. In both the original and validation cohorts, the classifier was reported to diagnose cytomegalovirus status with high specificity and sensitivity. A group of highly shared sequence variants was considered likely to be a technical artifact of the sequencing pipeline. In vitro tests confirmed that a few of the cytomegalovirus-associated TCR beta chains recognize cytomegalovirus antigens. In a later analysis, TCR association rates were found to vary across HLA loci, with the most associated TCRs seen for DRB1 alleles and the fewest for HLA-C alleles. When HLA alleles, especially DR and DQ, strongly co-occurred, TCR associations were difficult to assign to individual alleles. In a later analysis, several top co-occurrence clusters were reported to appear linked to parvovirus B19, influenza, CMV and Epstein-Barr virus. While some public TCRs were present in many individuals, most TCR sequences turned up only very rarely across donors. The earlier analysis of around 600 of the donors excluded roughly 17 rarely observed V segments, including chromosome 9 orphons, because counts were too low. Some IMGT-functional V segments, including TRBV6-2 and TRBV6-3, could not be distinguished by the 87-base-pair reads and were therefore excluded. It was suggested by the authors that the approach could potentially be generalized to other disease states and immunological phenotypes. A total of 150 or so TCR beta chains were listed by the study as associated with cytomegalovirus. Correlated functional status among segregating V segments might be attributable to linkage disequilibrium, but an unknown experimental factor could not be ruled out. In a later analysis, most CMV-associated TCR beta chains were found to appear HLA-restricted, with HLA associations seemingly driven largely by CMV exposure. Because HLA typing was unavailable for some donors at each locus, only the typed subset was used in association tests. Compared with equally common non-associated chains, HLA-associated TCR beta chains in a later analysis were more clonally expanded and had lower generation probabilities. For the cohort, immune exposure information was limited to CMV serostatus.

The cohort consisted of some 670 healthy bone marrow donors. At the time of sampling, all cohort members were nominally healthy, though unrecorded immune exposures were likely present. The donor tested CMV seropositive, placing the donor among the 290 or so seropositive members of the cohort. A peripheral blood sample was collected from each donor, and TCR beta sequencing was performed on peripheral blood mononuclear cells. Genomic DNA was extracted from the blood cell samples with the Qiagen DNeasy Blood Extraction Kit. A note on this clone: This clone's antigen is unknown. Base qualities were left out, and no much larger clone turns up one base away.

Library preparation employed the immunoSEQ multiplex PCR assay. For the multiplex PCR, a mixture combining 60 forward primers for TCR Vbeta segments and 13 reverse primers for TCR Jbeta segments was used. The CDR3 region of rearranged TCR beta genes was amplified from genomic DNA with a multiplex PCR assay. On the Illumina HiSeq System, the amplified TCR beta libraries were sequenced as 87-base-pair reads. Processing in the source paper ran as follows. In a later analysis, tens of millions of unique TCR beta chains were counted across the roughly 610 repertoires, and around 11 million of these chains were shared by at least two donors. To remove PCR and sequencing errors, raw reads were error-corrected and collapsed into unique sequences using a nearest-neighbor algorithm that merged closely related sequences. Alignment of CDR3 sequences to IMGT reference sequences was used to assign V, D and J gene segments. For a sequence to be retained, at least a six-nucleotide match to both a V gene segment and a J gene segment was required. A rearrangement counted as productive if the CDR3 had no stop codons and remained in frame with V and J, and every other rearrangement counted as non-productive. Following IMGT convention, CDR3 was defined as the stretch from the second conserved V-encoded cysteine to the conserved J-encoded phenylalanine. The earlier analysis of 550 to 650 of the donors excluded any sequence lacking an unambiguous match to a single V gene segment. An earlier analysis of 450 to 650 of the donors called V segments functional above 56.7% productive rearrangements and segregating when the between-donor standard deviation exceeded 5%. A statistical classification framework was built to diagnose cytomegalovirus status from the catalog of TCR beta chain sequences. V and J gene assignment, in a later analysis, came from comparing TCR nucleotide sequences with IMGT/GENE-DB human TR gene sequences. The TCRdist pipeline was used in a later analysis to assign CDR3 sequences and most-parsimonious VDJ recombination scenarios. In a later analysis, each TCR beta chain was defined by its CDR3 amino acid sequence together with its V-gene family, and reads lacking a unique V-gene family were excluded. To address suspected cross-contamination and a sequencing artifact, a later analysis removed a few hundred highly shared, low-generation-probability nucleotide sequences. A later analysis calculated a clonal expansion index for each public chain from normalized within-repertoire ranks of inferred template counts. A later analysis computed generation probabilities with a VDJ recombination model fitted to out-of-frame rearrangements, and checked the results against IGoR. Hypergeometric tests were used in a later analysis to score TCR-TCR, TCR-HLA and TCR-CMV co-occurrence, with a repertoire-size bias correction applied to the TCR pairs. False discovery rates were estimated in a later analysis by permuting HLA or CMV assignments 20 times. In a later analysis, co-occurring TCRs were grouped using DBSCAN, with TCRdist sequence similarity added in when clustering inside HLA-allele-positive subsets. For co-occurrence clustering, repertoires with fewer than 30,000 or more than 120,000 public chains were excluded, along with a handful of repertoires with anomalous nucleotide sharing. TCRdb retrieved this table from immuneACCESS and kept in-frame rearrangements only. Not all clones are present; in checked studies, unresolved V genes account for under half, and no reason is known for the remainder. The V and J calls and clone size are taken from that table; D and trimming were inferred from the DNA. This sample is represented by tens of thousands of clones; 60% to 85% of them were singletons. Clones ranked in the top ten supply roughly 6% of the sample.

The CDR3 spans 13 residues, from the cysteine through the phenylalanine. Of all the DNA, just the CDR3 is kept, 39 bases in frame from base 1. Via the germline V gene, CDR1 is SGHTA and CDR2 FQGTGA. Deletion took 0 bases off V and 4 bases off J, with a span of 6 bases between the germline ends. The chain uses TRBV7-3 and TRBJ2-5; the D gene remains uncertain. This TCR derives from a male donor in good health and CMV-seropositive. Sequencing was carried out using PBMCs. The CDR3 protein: CASSLTPGETQYF. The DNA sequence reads TGTGCCAGCAGCTTAACTCCGGGAGAGACCCAGTACTTC.